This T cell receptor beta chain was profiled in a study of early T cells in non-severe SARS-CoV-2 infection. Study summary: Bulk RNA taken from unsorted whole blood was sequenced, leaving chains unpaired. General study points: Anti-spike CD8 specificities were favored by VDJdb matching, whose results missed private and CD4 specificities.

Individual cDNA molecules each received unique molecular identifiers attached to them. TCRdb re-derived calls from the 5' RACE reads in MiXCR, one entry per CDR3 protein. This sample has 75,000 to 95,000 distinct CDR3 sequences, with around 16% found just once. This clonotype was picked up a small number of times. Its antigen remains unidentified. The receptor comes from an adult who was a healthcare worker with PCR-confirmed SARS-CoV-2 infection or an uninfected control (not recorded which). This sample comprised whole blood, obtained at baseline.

CDR3 DNA sequence: TGTGCCAGCAGCCCCGGCGGAAACATTCAGTACTTC. It specifies CASSPGGNIQYF. The rearrangement uses TRBV11-3 and TRBJ2-4; D is undetermined. This CDR3 region has 12 residues. Trimming pared 5 bases from V and 6 bases from J, leaving 8 bases between. In germline, CDR1 is SGHNT, CDR2 YENEEA.